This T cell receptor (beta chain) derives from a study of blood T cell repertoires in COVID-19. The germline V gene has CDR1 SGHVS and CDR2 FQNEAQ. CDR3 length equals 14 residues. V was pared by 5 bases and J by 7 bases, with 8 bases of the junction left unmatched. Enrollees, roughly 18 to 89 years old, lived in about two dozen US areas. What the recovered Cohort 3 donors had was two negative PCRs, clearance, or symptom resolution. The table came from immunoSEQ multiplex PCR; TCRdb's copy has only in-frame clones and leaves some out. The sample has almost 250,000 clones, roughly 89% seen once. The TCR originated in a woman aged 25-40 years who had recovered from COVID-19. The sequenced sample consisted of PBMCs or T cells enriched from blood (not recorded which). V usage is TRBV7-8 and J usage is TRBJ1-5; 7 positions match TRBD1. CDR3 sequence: CASSQDRVGQPQHF. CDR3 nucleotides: TGTGCCAGCAGCCAAGACAGGGTCGGGCAGCCCCAGCATTTT.